This T cell receptor (beta chain) stems from a study of blood T cell repertoires in COVID-19. Clones were read by immunoSEQ multiplex PCR, and TCRdb kept only the in-frame ones, dropping some. This table has 90,000 to 100,000 clones, 80% to 90% appearing once. The sample taken for sequencing was peripheral blood. The TCR sequence derives from a human donor in a cohort sampled during active COVID-19.

For the CDR3, the DNA is TGTGCCAGCAGCCCGGCCCACAGGAACTATGGCTACACCTTC. Translating gives CASSPAHRNYGYTF. The V gene is TRBV7-6, the J gene TRBJ1-2; maybe TRBD1 (5 bases). The germline V gene encodes CDR1 SGHVS and CDR2 FNYEAQ. This CDR3 comprises 14 residues. Trimming cost V 5 bases and J 2 bases, with 12 bases left between them.